This T cell receptor beta chain was obtained from a study of beta chain features in type 1 diabetes. The study, taken as a whole, reports: Among all four CD4+ subsets, Type 1 diabetes patients had TCRB CDR3s that were moderately but significantly shorter. Shorter templates might be favored by PCR, and equally so in patients and in controls.

The authors reverse transcribed all of the isolated RNA, so sequencing captured expressed TCRB transcripts. TCRdb's copy holds only in-frame clones and misses some; the assay was immunoSEQ multiplex PCR. This table has 90,000 to 110,000 clones, less than 40% appearing once. The CDR3 sequence is 15 residues long. Trimming at V came to 4 bases and at J to 3 bases, leaving 6 bases not matched to a gene. The germline V gene encodes CDR1 SGHTS and CDR2 YDEGEE. The table lists this clone with a few counts. Its specificity is not known. The chain recombines TRBV5-8 with TRBJ2-7; 11 positions agree with TRBD1. The sequence was collected from a woman aged 18-29 years in good health. The sample comprised stem cell memory CD4+ T cells from blood. In DNA form, the CDR3 reads TGTGCCAGCAGCCCGGACAGGGGGCTCGTCTACGAGCAGTACTTC. This encodes CASSPDRGLVYEQYF.